A single sample is the source of the 6 T cell receptor beta chains below, sequenced in a study of PD-L1 blockade in urothelial cancer. The assay was immunoSEQ multiplex PCR, and TCRdb's table has in-frame clones only and misses some. The table has some 50,000 clones, about 91% seen once; the top ten hold around 3.9%. Sample: PBMCs, taken around atezolizumab (anti-PD-L1) treatment. All receptors derive from a man older than 75 with urothelial cancer.

CDR3 in amino acids: CASSLLSGTAYEQYF. The CDR3 nucleotides read TGTGCCAGCAGTCTCCTCTCCGGGACTGCCTACGAGCAGTACTTC. This chain joins TRBV28 and TRBJ2-7; perhaps TRBD2 as D (6 bases). CDR1 is MDHEN, CDR2 SYDVKM, per germline. The CDR3 loop spans 15 amino acids. V lost 5 bases and J 2 bases, leaving 16 bases between the germline ends.

V and J are TRBV15 and TRBJ1-2; D may be TRBD1 (5 bases). Germline loops: CDR1 LNHNV, CDR2 YYDKDF (reference sequence). With 4 bases removed from V and 8 bases from J, the gap between germline ends came to 20 bases. CDR3 length: 15 amino acids. The CDR3 is CATSTSLGGTRGYTF. In DNA, the CDR3 is TGTGCCACCAGCACATCCTTGGGAGGGACGCGAGGCTACACCTTC. The entire variable domain, with the rest obtained from reference TRBV15 and TRBJ1-2, is as follows: DAMVIQNPRYQVTQFGKPVTLSCSQTLNHNVMYWYQQKSSQAPKLLFHYYDKDFNNEADTPDNFQSRRPNTSFCFLDIRSPGLGDTAMYLCATSTSLGGTRGYTFGSGTRLTVV.

V and J are TRBV6-6 and TRBJ2-7; 8 nucleotides agree with TRBD2. The CDR3 totals 15 residues. Germline CDR1 MNHNY, CDR2 SVGAGI (reference sequence). Trimming at V came to 6 bases and at J to 1 base, leaving 8 bases not matched to a gene. The CDR3 sequence is CASSYSGSYSYEQYF. For the CDR3, the DNA is TGTGCCAGCAGCTACAGCGGGAGTTATTCCTACGAGCAGTACTTC.

Here the CDR3 reads CATSPKGASGVYEQYF. The CDR3 coding sequence is TGTGCCACCAGCCCCAAGGGGGCTAGCGGGGTATACGAGCAGTACTTC. This chain uses TRBV15 with TRBJ2-7, with 9 bases lining up with TRBD2. The CDR3 contains 16 residues. CDR1 and CDR2 (germline): LNHNV, YYDKDF (reference sequence). J gave up 4 bases and V 5 bases, and 12 bases lay outside the gene matches.

Judged by abundance, this clone is large. The rearrangement links TRBV27 to TRBJ2-1, with TRBD1 as a possible D gene (6 bases). In germline, CDR1 is MNHEY, CDR2 SMNVEV (reference sequence). The germline V and J ends were trimmed by 5 bases and 5 bases, with 10 bases remaining between them. The CDR3 has 13 amino acids. Written as DNA, the CDR3 is TGTGCCAGCAGTCAGGACAGAAACAATGAGCAGTTCTTC. It codes for CASSQDRNNEQFF.

This sequence joins TRBV2 and TRBJ1-5; possible D gene TRBD1, 5 bases. Germline CDR1 is SNHLY and CDR2 is FYNNEI. CDR3 size: 13 residues. V shed 9 bases and J shed 3 bases, with 12 bases lying between them. The CDR3 DNA follows: TGTGCCAGTGGGGCGGGATTCAATCAGCCCCAGCATTTT. It is translated as CASGAGFNQPQHF.